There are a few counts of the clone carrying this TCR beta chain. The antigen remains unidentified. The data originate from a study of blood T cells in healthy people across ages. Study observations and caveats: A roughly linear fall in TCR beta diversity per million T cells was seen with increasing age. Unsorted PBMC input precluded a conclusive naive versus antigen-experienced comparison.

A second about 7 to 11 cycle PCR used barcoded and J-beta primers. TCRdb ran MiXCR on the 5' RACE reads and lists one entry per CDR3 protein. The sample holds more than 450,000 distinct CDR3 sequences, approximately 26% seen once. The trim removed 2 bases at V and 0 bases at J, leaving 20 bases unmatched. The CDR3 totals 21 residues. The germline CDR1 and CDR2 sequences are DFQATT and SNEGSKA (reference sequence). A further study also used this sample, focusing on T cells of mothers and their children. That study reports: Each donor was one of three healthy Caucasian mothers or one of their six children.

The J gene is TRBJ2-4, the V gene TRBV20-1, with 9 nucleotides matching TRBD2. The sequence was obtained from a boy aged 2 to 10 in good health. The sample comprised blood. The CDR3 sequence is CSARRSSWRRGGNLAKNIQYF. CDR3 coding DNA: TGCAGTGCTAGACGCTCCTCGTGGCGGCGGGGGGGTAATTTAGCCAAAAACATTCAGTACTTC.